This T cell receptor (beta chain) was recorded in a study of control samples from healthy donors and cancer patients. The CDR3 covers 19 residues. CDR1 and CDR2 (germline): SGHTA, FQGNSA. V lost 5 bases, J lost 7 bases, and 25 bases stayed unmatched. Assay used: immunoSEQ multiplex PCR; TCRdb lists only in-frame clones, some missing. The sample contains about 61,000 clones, 90% of which appear only once. This clonotype originated in a man aged 55 to 69 with colorectal cancer. This chain uses TRBV7-2 with TRBJ2-7; 8 bases line up with TRBD2. The sample consisted of PBMCs. The CDR3 here is CASSLHPGGGSTILPEQYF. The CDR3 region has the DNA TGTGCCAGCAGCCTTCACCCGGGGGGGGGTTCCACGATTCTACCGGAGCAGTACTTC.